This T cell receptor beta chain was sequenced in a study of graft-versus-host responses after intestinal transplantation. Study as a whole: Induction with anti-thymocyte globulin, then tacrolimus and steroids for roughly three years, was given to all recipients.

The germline V gene has CDR1 LNHDA and CDR2 SQIVND (reference sequence). J lost 2 bases, V lost 4 bases, and 8 bases had no gene match. This CDR3 region has 17 residues. Broader study findings: Patients with graft-donor T cell macrochimerism had high graft-versus-host to host-versus-graft clonal ratios in allografts.

Sequenced by immunoSEQ multiplex PCR; TCRdb stores in-frame clones only, minus some. This table has some 120,000 clones, around nine tenths appearing once. About this clone: The antigen is undetermined.

The J gene is TRBJ2-4, the V gene TRBV19; 10 bases fit TRBD2. This specimen consisted of unstimulated CD4+ T cells sorted from spleen or lymph node cells, obtained before transplant. The TCR was taken from a human donor who was the organ donor for an intestinal transplant. CDR3 DNA: TGTGCCAGTAGTAGAGAACCAGCGGGAGGGCCCAAAAACATTCAGTACTTC. This sequence encodes CASSREPAGGPKNIQYF.